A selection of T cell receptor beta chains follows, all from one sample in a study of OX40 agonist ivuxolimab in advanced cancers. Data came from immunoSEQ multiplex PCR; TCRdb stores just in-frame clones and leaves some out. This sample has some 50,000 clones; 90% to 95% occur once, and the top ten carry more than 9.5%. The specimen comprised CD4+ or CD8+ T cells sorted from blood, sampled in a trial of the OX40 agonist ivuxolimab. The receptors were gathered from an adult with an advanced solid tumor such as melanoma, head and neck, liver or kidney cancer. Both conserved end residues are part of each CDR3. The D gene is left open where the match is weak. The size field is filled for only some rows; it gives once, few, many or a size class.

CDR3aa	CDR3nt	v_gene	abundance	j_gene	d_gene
CASSFDRGYEQYF	TGTGCCAGCAGCTTCGACAGGGGCTACGAGCAGTACTTC	TRBV5-4	once	TRBJ2-7	TRBD1
CASSPSGRVMLEQFF	TGTGCCAGCTCACCTAGCGGGAGGGTCATGCTTGAGCAGTTCTTC	TRBV18	NA	TRBJ2-1	TRBD2
CSGQGDIGYTF	TGCAGTGGTCAGGGGGATATTGGCTACACCTTC	TRBV20-1	NA	TRBJ1-2	TRBD1
CATSRDLREAYNEQFF	TGTGCCACCAGCAGAGATTTGAGGGAGGCCTACAATGAGCAGTTCTTC	TRBV15	NA	TRBJ2-1	NA
CASSALEREVVEQYF	TGTGCCAGCAGTGCCCTTGAGCGGGAGGTTGTCGAGCAGTACTTC	TRBV27	NA	TRBJ2-7	TRBD2
CASSPGLALSEQFF	TGTGCCAGCAGTCCGGGACTTGCACTCTCCGAGCAGTTCTTC	TRBV27	NA	TRBJ2-1	NA
CASSQSGVRSPLYNEQFF	TGTGCCAGCAGCCAATCCGGCGTCCGCTCACCACTCTACAATGAGCAGTTCTTC	TRBV4-2	NA	TRBJ2-1	NA
CASSLLLAGVSDTQYF	TGTGCCAGCAGCCTACTTCTAGCGGGAGTCTCAGATACGCAGTATTTT	TRBV14	NA	TRBJ2-3	TRBD2
CASSVDFGSGYEQYF	TGTGCCAGCAGCGTAGATTTTGGATCGGGCTACGAGCAGTACTTC	TRBV9	NA	TRBJ2-7	NA
CASSYRDRDGYTF	TGTGCCAGCAGTTACAGGGACAGGGATGGCTACACCTTC	TRBV6-5	NA	TRBJ1-2	TRBD1
CASSPRLNEQYF	TGTGCCAGCAGTCCTCGCCTTAACGAGCAGTACTTC	TRBV27	NA	TRBJ2-7	NA
CASSYPSSTDTQYF	TGTGCCAGCAGTTATCCCTCTAGCACAGATACGCAGTATTTT	TRBV27	NA	TRBJ2-3	NA
CASSSYQREGNTGELFF	TGTGCCAGCAGTTCCTACCAGCGGGAGGGCAACACCGGGGAGCTGTTTTTT	TRBV11-3	NA	TRBJ2-2	TRBD2
CASSPGANTGELFF	TGTGCCAGCAGCCCCGGTGCGAACACCGGGGAGCTGTTTTTT	TRBV11-3	NA	TRBJ2-2	NA